The 29 T cell receptor beta chains reported below all come from one sample, sequenced in a study of OX40 agonist ivuxolimab in advanced cancers. Measured with immunoSEQ multiplex PCR; TCRdb has only the in-frame clones, and not every one. The table lists about 79,000 clones, 91% of them singletons. The specimen comprised CD4+ or CD8+ T cells sorted from blood, sampled in a trial of the OX40 agonist ivuxolimab. Receptors were obtained from an adult with an advanced solid tumor such as melanoma, head and neck, liver or kidney cancer.

The chain has TRBV4-2 and TRBJ1-1, with no clear D. Deletions cut 0 bases from V and 0 bases from J, with 11 bases between. This CDR3 comprises 16 residues. The germline V gene has CDR1 LGHNA and CDR2 YNFKEQ. The CDR3 DNA reads TGTGCCAGCAGCCAAGAGGGAGGCAGAATGAACACTGAAGCTTTCTTT. It specifies CASSQEGGRMNTEAFF.

In its sample, this clone was seen once. The CDR3 reads CASSEILGRATPGELFF. DNA of the CDR3: TGTGCCAGCAGTGAAATATTGGGCAGGGCCACCCCCGGGGAGCTGTTTTTT. The rearrangement links TRBV6-1 to TRBJ2-2, with a tentative D call TRBD1 (5 bases). The CDR3 consists of 17 residues. Germline CDR1 reads MNHNS; CDR2 reads SASEGT. V lost 2 bases and J 6 bases, leaving 19 bases between the germline ends.

The chain recombines TRBV13 with TRBJ2-6; D is undetermined. Trimming shortened V by 3 bases and J by 1 base, and 7 bases separated the two germline ends. The CDR3 is 15 residues long. From germline, CDR1 is PRHDT and CDR2 FYEKMQ (reference sequence). CDR3 residues: CASSFWESGANVLTF. The CDR3 DNA is TGTGCCAGCAGCTTTTGGGAATCTGGGGCCAACGTCCTGACTTTC.

The rearrangement joins TRBV5-1 to TRBJ1-6, with a possible D match to TRBD1 (6 bases). V dropped 5 bases and J dropped 14 bases, with 23 bases sitting between them. Germline assignment: CDR1 SGHRS and CDR2 YFSETQ. There are 15 residues in the CDR3. Here the CDR3 reads CASRVRDTDYSALHF. Written as DNA, the CDR3 is TGCGCCAGCAGGGTTCGGGACACGGATTATTCGGCCCTCCACTTT.

The chain is built from TRBV2 and TRBJ2-7, with TRBD2 matching 7 bases. V was clipped by 6 bases and J by 2 bases; unmatched bases: 7. Per the germline V gene, CDR1 is SNHLY and CDR2 is FYNNEI. The CDR3 covers 14 residues. The CDR3 loop is CASSTGDYPYEQYF. The CDR3 DNA is TGTGCCAGCAGCACTGGGGACTACCCCTACGAGCAGTACTTC.

CDR3 bases: TGTGCCAGCAGCGTAGACAGGGTGGCTGGAAACACCATATATTTT. This sequence encodes CASSVDRVAGNTIYF. This chain joins TRBV6-1 and TRBJ1-3; 7 bases are shared with TRBD1. The ends lost 6 bases at V and 2 bases at J; junction bases unmatched: 7. This CDR3 contains 15 residues. CDR1 MNHNS and CDR2 SASEGT come from the germline V gene.

This clone was counted between two and nine times. CDR3 sequence (DNA): TGTGCCAGCAGCTTTACCTTACCAAGCTCTGGAAACACCATATATTTT. This codes for CASSFTLPSSGNTIYF. The chain is built from TRBV11-2 and TRBJ1-3; unclear D gene. V was clipped by 3 bases and J by 0 bases, with 12 bases between them. This CDR3 has 16 amino acids. The germline V gene encodes CDR1 SGHAT and CDR2 FQNNGV.

The chain joins TRBV6-1 to TRBJ2-1; D possibly corresponds to TRBD1 (5 bases). This CDR3 has 15 amino acids. V lost 4 bases and J lost 2, with 12 bases in between. Germline loops: CDR1 MNHNS, CDR2 SASEGT. CDR3 sequence (DNA): TGTGCCAGCAGTGGATTAGGGGTGACCTACAATGAGCAGTTCTTC. Protein product: CASSGLGVTYNEQFF.

V and J are TRBV4-1 and TRBJ1-2; D ambiguous. This CDR3 has 13 residues. Per the germline V gene, CDR1 is MGHRA and CDR2 is YSYEKL. Between the trimmed V and J ends, which lost 0 bases and 8 bases, there was a span of 10 bases. The CDR3 DNA follows: TGCGCCAGCAGCCAAGAGGGGTCTCGGGGCTACACCTTC. This translates into CASSQEGSRGYTF.

This sequence joins TRBV9 and TRBJ2-1; 11 nucleotides line up with TRBD2. In germline, CDR1 is SGDLS, CDR2 YYNGEE. There are 17 residues in the CDR3. The V and J ends lost 2 bases and 10 bases, in that order; junction bases with no gene match: 14. The CDR3 DNA is TGTGCCAGCAGCGTCCAGACCTTCTCGGGACTAGCGGCCGAGCAGTTCTTC. Protein: CASSVQTFSGLAAEQFF.

The chain combines TRBV28 with TRBJ1-5; D gene uncertain. V gave up 7 bases and J gave up 0 bases, with 7 bases separating them. Germline CDR1 MDHEN, CDR2 SYDVKM. The CDR3 is 13 residues long. The CDR3 sequence: CASKTPSNQPQHF. The DNA of the CDR3 is TGTGCCAGCAAGACACCTAGCAATCAGCCCCAGCATTTT.

This chain uses TRBV11-2 with TRBJ2-7, with D perhaps TRBD1 or TRBD2 (5 bases each). This CDR3 is built from 14 residues. With 0 bases removed from V and 6 bases from J, the gap between germline ends came to 12 bases. The V gene's germline CDR1 is SGHAT and CDR2 FQNNGV. CDR3 DNA: TGTGCCAGCAGCTTAGATTTTGTTGGGGGCGAGCAGTACTTC. It encodes CASSLDFVGGEQYF.

The rearrangement links TRBV18 to TRBJ2-2, with no clear D. The CDR3 spans 13 residues. CDR1 is KGHSH and CDR2 is LQKENI in the germline V gene. The ends were cut back, 2 bases at V and 8 bases at J, with 9 bases in the middle. The CDR3 loop reads CASSPGALGELFF. Written as DNA, the CDR3 is TGTGCCAGCTCACCAGGTGCCCTGGGGGAGCTGTTTTTT.

This sequence joins TRBV28 and TRBJ2-3, with 12 bases that match TRBD1. The CDR3 runs 18 residues. V gave up 4 bases and J gave up 0 bases; unmatched junction bases: 8. Germline V gene sequence: CDR1 MDHEN, CDR2 SYDVKM. The CDR3 bases are TGTGCCAGCAGTTCTCCACCGGGACAGGGGGCTAGCACAGATACGCAGTATTTT. This codes for CASSSPPGQGASTDTQYF.

This chain connects TRBV19 to TRBJ2-5; TRBD2 might be the D (6 bases). V lost 1 base and J 11 bases, leaving 17 bases between the germline ends. Looked up from germline, CDR1 is LNHDA and CDR2 is SQIVND (reference sequence). The CDR3 sequence is 14 residues long. Here the CDR3 reads CASSIGGLVAEQYF. CDR3 nucleotide sequence: TGTGCCAGTAGTATAGGGGGACTGGTCGCGGAGCAGTACTTC.

V is TRBV7-6 and J is TRBJ2-1; D call uncertain. The CDR3 extends over 17 amino acids. Between the trimmed V and J ends, which lost 1 base and 0 bases, there was a span of 13 bases. CDR1 and CDR2 from the germline V gene are SGHVS and FNYEAQ. The CDR3 DNA is TGTGCCAGCAGCTTAGAGGTGGCAAGTAGCTCCTACAATGAGCAGTTCTTC. Protein: CASSLEVASSSYNEQFF. The full variable domain, completed using reference TRBV7-6 and TRBJ2-1, is GAGVSQSPRYKVTKRGQDVALRCDPISGHVSLYWYRQALGQGPEFLTYFNYEAQQDKSGLPNDRFSAERPEGSISTLTIQRTEQRDSAMYRCASSLEVASSSYNEQFFGPGTRLTVL.

The V call is TRBV19, the J call TRBJ2-1; D is undetermined. Looked up from germline, CDR1 is LNHDA and CDR2 is SQIVND (reference sequence). The length of the CDR3 is 13 residues. Trimming took off 9 bases at V and 5 bases at J, with 14 bases between the two ends. The CDR3 DNA sequence: TGTGCCAGCCAACCTCGGTTGGACAATGAGCAGTTCTTC. It specifies CASQPRLDNEQFF.

This clone was observed once. This chain links TRBV27 with TRBJ2-1; D gene unclear. V lost 3 bases to trimming and J lost 9 bases, with 9 bases between them. Looked up from germline, CDR1 is MNHEY and CDR2 is SMNVEV (reference sequence). This CDR3 has 12 amino acids. The DNA of the CDR3 is TGTGCCAGCAGTTTCTATGGAAGTGAGCAGTTCTTC. Translated, it gives CASSFYGSEQFF.

This chain uses TRBV28 with TRBJ2-7; D call uncertain. This CDR3 spans 13 amino acids. Germline CDR1 and CDR2: MDHEN and SYDVKM. V gave up 2 bases and J gave up 4 bases, with 9 bases separating them. The chain's CDR3 is CASSLDTKYEQYF. The DNA for the CDR3 is TGTGCCAGCAGTTTAGATACGAAGTACGAGCAGTACTTC.

Only a few counts were recorded for this clone. This chain's CDR3 is CASSPGLVGRQYF. The DNA of the CDR3 is TGTGCCAGTAGTCCCGGACTTGTCGGGAGGCAGTACTTC. This chain joins TRBV19 and TRBJ2-7; possibly TRBD2 for D (6 bases). The V end was cut by 5 bases, the J end by 9 bases, with 17 bases between. This CDR3 spans 13 amino acids. Germline loops: CDR1 LNHDA, CDR2 SQIVND (reference sequence).

The CDR3 DNA sequence: TGTGCCAGTAGTATTTCCAACATTCAGTACTTC. It codes for CASSISNIQYF. The rearrangement joins TRBV19 to TRBJ2-4, with unresolved D. The V gene lost 3 bases and the J gene lost 7 bases, with 4 bases spanning the gap. The CDR3 loop spans 11 amino acids. Germline CDR1 LNHDA, CDR2 SQIVND (reference sequence).

The chain recombines TRBV6-1 with TRBJ2-7; tentatively, D is TRBD1 (7 bases). This CDR3 region has 12 residues. The ends were cut back, 7 bases at V and 6 bases at J, with 13 bases in the middle. Germline CDR1 and CDR2: MNHNS and SASEGT. The CDR3 protein is CASTRGAGEQYF. CDR3 DNA sequence: TGTGCCAGCACCAGGGGGGCAGGCGAGCAGTACTTC.

This rearrangement joins TRBV7-2 to TRBJ2-3; D gene uncertain. This CDR3 has 12 amino acids. The germline gives CDR1 SGHTA, CDR2 FQGNSA. The V and J ends lost 1 base and 3 bases respectively, with 2 bases between them. The CDR3 reads CASSLGTDTQYF. For the CDR3, the DNA is TGTGCCAGCAGCTTAGGAACAGATACGCAGTATTTT. The full variable domain, completed using reference TRBV7-2 and TRBJ2-3, is GAGVSQSPSNKVTEKGKDVELRCDPISGHTALYWYRQSLGQGLEFLIYFQGNSAPDKSGLPSDRFSAERTGGSVSTLTIQRTQQEDSAVYLCASSLGTDTQYFGPGTRLTVL.

This chain connects TRBV28 to TRBJ1-1; D is ambiguous. The germline gives CDR1 MDHEN, CDR2 SYDVKM. This CDR3 has 10 residues. Trimming shortened V by 10 bases and J by 11 bases, and 14 bases separated the two germline ends. CDR3 sequence reads: CATSSVRAFF. CDR3 DNA: TGTGCCACCTCCTCCGTTCGGGCTTTCTTT.

The chain recombines TRBV9 with TRBJ2-1, with 12 bases lining up with TRBD2. Germline lookup yields CDR1 SGDLS and CDR2 YYNGEE. Germline trimming cut 1 base from V and 8 bases from J; bases unmatched to any gene: 13. The CDR3 sequence is 18 residues long. CDR3 nucleotides: TGTGCCAGCAGCGTACGGGCGGCTAGCGGGAGGGCCGATTATGAGCAGTTCTTC. This gives the protein CASSVRAASGRADYEQFF. Looking up the rest from reference TRBV9 and TRBJ2-1 gives the full variable domain: DSGVTQTPKHLITATGQRVTLRCSPRSGDLSVYWYQQSLDQGLQFLIQYYNGEERAKGNILERFSAQQFPDLHSELNLSSLELGDSALYFCASSVRAASGRADYEQFFGPGTRLTVL.

This clone was seen just once. This rearrangement joins TRBV5-1 to TRBJ2-5; 7 bases fit TRBD1. The CDR3 spans 13 residues. V lost 3 bases, J lost 2 bases, and 1 base stayed unmatched. CDR1 is SGHRS, CDR2 YFSETQ, per germline. The CDR3 bases are TGCGCCAGCAGCTGGACAGGTCAAGAGACCCAGTACTTC. It codes for CASSWTGQETQYF.

The rearrangement links TRBV2 to TRBJ2-3, with D perhaps matching TRBD1 or TRBD2 (5 bases each). V lost 8 bases to trimming and J lost 0 bases, with 12 bases between them. This CDR3 comprises 14 residues. The germline CDR1 and CDR2 sequences are SNHLY and FYNNEI. CDR3: CASLVGGSTDTQYF. CDR3 DNA sequence: TGTGCCAGCCTTGTTGGGGGTAGCACAGATACGCAGTATTTT.

The chain recombines TRBV11-3 with TRBJ2-5; 8 positions match TRBD2. CDR1 is SGHNT and CDR2 is YENEEA in the germline V gene. Trimming took 1 base from V and 5 from J; bases not matched to a gene: 3. The CDR3 is made up of 14 amino acids. The CDR3 bases are TGTGCCAGCAGCTTAGCCAGCGGGAGTGAGACCCAGTACTTC. This translates into CASSLASGSETQYF.

J is TRBJ2-5 and V is TRBV7-9, with D hard to call. Trimming shortened V by 3 bases and J by 7 bases, and 12 bases separated the two germline ends. The V gene's germline CDR1 is SEHNR and CDR2 FQNEAQ (reference sequence). This CDR3 is 13 amino acids long. The CDR3 DNA reads as TGTGCCAGCAGCTTCGGCACCACGGGGACCCAGTACTTC. It yields the protein CASSFGTTGTQYF.